This entry describes one TCR beta chain. Its antigen is still unknown. These data belong to a study of cytomegalovirus exposure and HLA in healthy donors. Study observations and caveats: The authors reported that TCR beta sequences could predict HLA-A and HLA-B alleles. These predictions were accurate for most subjects in the first cohort. In a later analysis, most CMV-associated TCR beta chains appeared HLA-restricted.

V was pared by 10 bases and J by 1 base, with 8 bases between. The CDR3 totals 12 residues. Use of 60 Vbeta and 13 Jbeta primers characterized the PCR. Sequencing used immunoSEQ multiplex PCR; TCRdb keeps in-frame clones, though not all of them. The repertoire holds approximately 97,000 clones, roughly three fifths seen once, with about 4.9% in the top ten. Sequencing input: PBMCs. This receptor was obtained from a human donor in good health. V and J are TRBV5-3 and TRBJ2-2; D uncertain. TRBV5-3 is marked as an open reading frame, function uncertain. The CDR3 DNA reads as TGTGCCTATCAGAAGAACACCGGGGAGCTGTTTTTT. It translates to CAYQKNTGELFF.